The 4 T cell receptor beta chains listed next were all sequenced from one sample in a study of blood T cell repertoires in COVID-19. Sequenced by immunoSEQ multiplex PCR; TCRdb stores in-frame clones only, minus some. The table lists some 250,000 clones, 86% of them singletons. The sequenced sample consisted of peripheral blood. Receptors originate from a woman aged 25-40 years who had recovered from COVID-19.

This clone was observed a single time. The chain carries TRBV10-3 and TRBJ2-7; 14 bases match TRBD2. Germline V lookup: CDR1 ENHRY, CDR2 SYGVKD. After removal of 10 bases from V and 2 bases from J, the junction contained 4 bases not matched to a gene. CDR3 length equals 14 residues. CDR3 DNA sequence: TGTGCCACCCTGGGACTAGCGGGGGCCTACGAGCAGTACTTC. It is translated as CATLGLAGAYEQYF.

The chain is built from TRBV27 and TRBJ2-7, with D possibly being TRBD2 (6 bases). V was pared by 9 bases and J by 6 bases, with 12 bases between. The length of the CDR3 is 11 residues. From germline, CDR1 is MNHEY and CDR2 SMNVEV (reference sequence). The CDR3 DNA is TGTGCCAGTTCCCGGGGGACCGAGCAGTACTTC. Residues: CASSRGTEQYF.

The V and J genes are TRBV28 and TRBJ1-2; D remains ambiguous. In germline, CDR1 is MDHEN, CDR2 SYDVKM. V dropped 7 bases and J dropped 3 bases, with 15 bases sitting between them. The CDR3 is made up of 14 amino acids. As DNA, the CDR3 is TGTGCCAGCATTCCCGGCGTACAGCACTATGGCTACACCTTC. It encodes CASIPGVQHYGYTF.

The chain links TRBV4-1 to TRBJ1-6; D is possibly TRBD1 (6 bases). The CDR3 totals 16 residues. Trimming removed 1 base from V and 6 bases from J, with 13 bases in between. CDR1 is MGHRA and CDR2 is YSYEKL in the germline V gene. The CDR3 coding sequence is TGCGCCAGCAGCCAAGTCCTGACAGGAGCTAATTCACCCCTCCACTTT. Protein: CASSQVLTGANSPLHF.